These 3 T cell receptor beta chains originate from one sample sequenced in a study of shared clonotypes between healthy human individuals. Method: immunoSEQ multiplex PCR; TCRdb's copy keeps in-frame clones and lacks some. Altogether more than 80,000 clones are present, 67% being singletons, with the ten largest covering 40% to 45%. The sequenced material came from memory CD8+ T cells sorted from blood. Subset reported: CD45RO+ cells pooled with CCR7-negative TemRA cells. These receptors were collected from a man aged 30 to 39 in good health.

This clone was seen just once. This chain connects TRBV13 to TRBJ2-3; 14 bases align to TRBD2. Germline values: CDR1 PRHDT, CDR2 FYEKMQ (reference sequence). The CDR3 runs 15 residues. Trimming removed 5 bases from V and 6 bases from J; junction bases left unmatched: 4. CDR3 region: CASSRTSGRWDTQYF. As DNA, the CDR3 is TGTGCCAGCAGCAGGACTAGCGGGAGGTGGGATACGCAGTATTTT. The full variable domain, in which reference TRBV13 and TRBJ2-3 provide the parts outside the CDR3, is AAGVIQSPRHLIKEKRETATLKCYPIPRHDTVYWYQQGPGQDPQFLISFYEKMQSDKGSIPDRFSAQQFSDYHSELNMSSLELGDSALYFCASSRTSGRWDTQYFGPGTRLTVL.

DNA for the CDR3: TGTGCCAGCAGTGATATCCCGAACACTGAAGCTTTCTTT. Its protein product is CASSDIPNTEAFF. The chain recombines TRBV6-4 with TRBJ1-1, with D unresolved. The CDR3 spans 13 residues. Germline V gene sequence: CDR1 MRHNA, CDR2 SNTAGT. The V gene lost 3 bases and the J gene lost 1 base, with 6 bases spanning the gap.

This chain uses TRBV21-1 with TRBJ2-1; TRBD2, as called in the table, went unchecked against the DNA. TRBV21-1 is given as a pseudogene. The CDR3 consists of 15 residues. The CDR3 reads CASSITSGSGNEQFF. CDR3 DNA: TGTGCCAGCAGTATAACTAGCGGGAGTGGCAATGAGCAGTTCTTC.